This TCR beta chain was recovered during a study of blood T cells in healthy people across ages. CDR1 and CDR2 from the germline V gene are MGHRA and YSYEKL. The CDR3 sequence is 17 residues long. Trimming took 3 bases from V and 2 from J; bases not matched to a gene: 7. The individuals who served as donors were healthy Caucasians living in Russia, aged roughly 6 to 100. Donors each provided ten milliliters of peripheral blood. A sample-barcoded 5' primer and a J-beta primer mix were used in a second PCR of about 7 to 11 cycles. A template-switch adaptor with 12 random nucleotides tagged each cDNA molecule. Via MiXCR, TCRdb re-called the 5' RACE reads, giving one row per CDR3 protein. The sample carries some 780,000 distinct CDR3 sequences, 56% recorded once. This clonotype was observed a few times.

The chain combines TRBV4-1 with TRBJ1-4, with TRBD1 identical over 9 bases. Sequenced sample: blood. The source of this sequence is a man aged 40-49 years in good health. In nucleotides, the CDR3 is TGCGCCAGCAGCCAGCCAGTACAGGGGGCGACTAATGAAAAACTGTTTTTT. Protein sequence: CASSQPVQGATNEKLFF.